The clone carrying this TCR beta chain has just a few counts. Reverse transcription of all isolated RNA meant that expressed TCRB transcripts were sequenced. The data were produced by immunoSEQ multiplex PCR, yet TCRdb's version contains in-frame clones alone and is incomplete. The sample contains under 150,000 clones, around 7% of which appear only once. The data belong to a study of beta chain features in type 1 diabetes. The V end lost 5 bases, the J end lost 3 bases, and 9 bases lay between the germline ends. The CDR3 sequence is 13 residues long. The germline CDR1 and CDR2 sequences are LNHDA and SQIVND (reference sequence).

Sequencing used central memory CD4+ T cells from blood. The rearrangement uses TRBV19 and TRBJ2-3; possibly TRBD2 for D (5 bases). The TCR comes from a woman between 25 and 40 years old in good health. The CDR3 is CASSRSGTDTQYF. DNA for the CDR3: TGTGCCAGTAGTCGCTCGGGGACAGATACGCAGTATTTT.